This T cell receptor beta chain was captured by sequencing in a study of glioma-infiltrating T cells after dendritic cell vaccination. In the study overall: Patients had newly diagnosed or recurrent glioblastoma and received dendritic cell vaccines.

Regarding time point: after dendritic cell vaccination, including at tumor progression/relapse. None of the glioblastoma patients had an isocitrate dehydrogenase mutation. Input was 2 to 2.5 ug genomic DNA, or all available if less. The repertoire was sequenced with immunoSEQ multiplex PCR; TCRdb's copy has only in-frame clones and lacks some. The data hold roughly 88,000 clones, with approximately 78% observed a single time. V gave up 0 bases and J gave up 2 bases; unmatched junction bases: 13. This CDR3 is 19 amino acids long. From germline, CDR1 is SGDLS and CDR2 YYNGEE. This sequence joins TRBV9 and TRBJ2-3; 9 bases are shared with TRBD2. This specimen consisted of blood, obtained after dendritic cell vaccination. This clonotype originated in a human donor with glioblastoma. The CDR3 nucleotides read TGTGCCAGCAGCGTAGAGTTACCTAGCGGGACGCTTAACACAGATACGCAGTATTTT. The encoded protein is CASSVELPSGTLNTDTQYF.